The 22 T cell receptor beta chains given below trace back to one sample, sequenced in a study of CD8 T cells in Susac syndrome. RNA in amounts of about 0.5 to 1 ug was reverse transcribed with random hexamers. TCRdb itself ran the immunoSEQ multiplex PCR reads through MiXCR, one entry per CDR3 protein. The table has more than 150,000 distinct CDR3 sequences, roughly 95% seen once. The sample taken for sequencing was CD4+ T cells from PBMCs. The receptors shown here come from a human donor with Susac syndrome.

The J gene is TRBJ2-6, the V gene TRBV4-2; D unclear. Germline-derived CDR1 and CDR2 are LGHNA and YNFKEQ. Trimming stripped 2 bases from V and 1 base from J, with 15 bases between. The CDR3 runs to 18 residues. The CDR3 DNA sequence: TGTGCCAGCAGCCAACCCACCGGACGCGCATCTGGGGCCAACGTCCTGACTTTC. This encodes CASSQPTGRASGANVLTF.

The chain recombines TRBV30 with TRBJ1-5, with no clear D. Germline V gene lookup returns CDR1 GTSNPN and CDR2 SVGIG (reference sequence). The CDR3 covers 16 residues. Between the trimmed V and J ends, which lost 0 bases and 5 bases, there was a span of 17 bases. The CDR3 coding sequence is TGTGCCTGGAGTGTATGGTGGAGTAAGGTGGATCAGCCCCAGCATTTT. Its translation is CAWSVWWSKVDQPQHF.

The rearrangement links TRBV20-1 to TRBJ2-3; 11 nucleotides align to TRBD2. The germline CDR1 and CDR2 sequences are DFQATT and SNEGSKA (reference sequence). This CDR3 contains 14 residues. V was clipped by 5 bases and J by 6 bases; unmatched bases: 7. The CDR3 sequence is CSAPLAGARDTQYF. CDR3 DNA sequence: TGCAGTGCTCCACTAGCGGGAGCGAGGGATACGCAGTATTTT.

The chain uses TRBV4-3 and TRBJ1-2, with 8 positions matching TRBD1. CDR1 and CDR2 from the germline V gene are LGHNA and YSLEER. The CDR3 consists of 15 residues. Losses at the gene ends were 1 base for V and 3 bases for J; bases not matched to a gene: 4. This CDR3 reads CASSQVNRGDYGYTF. CDR3 bases: TGCGCCAGCAGCCAAGTGAACAGGGGGGACTATGGCTACACCTTC.

This rearrangement joins TRBV30 to TRBJ2-5; 10 nucleotides match TRBD1. The V gene end was trimmed by 7 bases and the J gene end by 5 bases; junction bases not matched to a gene: 7. The CDR3 spans 13 residues. Germline lookup yields CDR1 GTSNPN and CDR2 SVGIG (reference sequence). CDR3 residues: CASDRGRAETQYF. The CDR3 nucleotides are TGTGCCTCTGACAGGGGGCGCGCGGAGACCCAGTACTTC.

V and J are TRBV30 and TRBJ2-7; D remains ambiguous. Trimming shortened V by 0 bases and J by 5 bases, and 14 bases separated the two germline ends. This CDR3 spans 14 amino acids. The germline V gene has CDR1 GTSNPN and CDR2 SVGIG (reference sequence). The CDR3 spells CAWSVRVGIDEQYF. DNA of the CDR3: TGTGCCTGGAGTGTACGGGTGGGGATCGACGAGCAGTACTTC.

J is TRBJ1-5 and V is TRBV12-3 or TRBV12-4; D perhaps matches TRBD1 (5 bases). The CDR3 runs 13 residues. V dropped 3 bases and J dropped 6 bases, with 9 bases sitting between them. DNA for the CDR3: TGTGCCAGCAGTTTTCGTGGGGCTCAGCCCCAGCATTTT. This codes for CASSFRGAQPQHF.

This chain connects TRBV20-1 to TRBJ1-2; weak D call: TRBD1 (6 bases). The V end lost 5 bases, the J end lost 5 bases, and 18 bases lay between the germline ends. Germline CDR1 and CDR2: DFQATT and SNEGSKA (reference sequence). The CDR3 covers 14 residues. In DNA, the CDR3 is TGCAGTGCTCTACTACAGGGAAGGCCTTATGGCTACACCTTC. It codes for CSALLQGRPYGYTF.

This clonotype appeared a single time. The chain links TRBV4-3 to TRBJ2-5; no reliable D call. This CDR3 is built from 14 residues. V gave up 1 base and J gave up 1 base, with 7 bases separating them. Germline CDR1 LGHNA, CDR2 YSLEER. CDR3 residues: CASSQGPAQETQYF. CDR3 DNA sequence: TGCGCCAGCAGCCAAGGCCCAGCCCAAGAGACCCAGTACTTC.

The genes are TRBV27 and TRBJ1-5, with D perhaps TRBD1 (5 bases). Between the trimmed V and J ends, which lost 5 bases and 4 bases, there was a span of 9 bases. This CDR3 has 13 residues. In germline, CDR1 is MNHEY, CDR2 SMNVEV (reference sequence). The CDR3 spells CASSERGNQPQHF. CDR3 DNA: TGTGCCAGCAGTGAAAGGGGAAATCAGCCCCAGCATTTT.

In nucleotides, the CDR3 is TGCGCCAGCAGCCCAGGACTAGCTAAAGAGACCCAGTACTTC. This encodes CASSPGLAKETQYF. V and J are TRBV5-1 and TRBJ2-5; 8 positions match TRBD2. Germline V lookup: CDR1 SGHRS, CDR2 YFSETQ. The trim removed 4 bases at V and 3 bases at J, leaving 5 bases unmatched. The CDR3 has 14 residues.

The rearrangement uses TRBV24-1 and TRBJ2-3; possibly TRBD2 for D (6 bases). This CDR3 comprises 12 residues. Per germline, CDR1 KGHDR and CDR2 SFDVKD. V lost 9 bases to trimming and J lost 4 bases, with 10 bases between them. The DNA for the CDR3 is TGTGCCACCTCCGGCGGGGCAGATACGCAGTATTTT. This gives the protein CATSGGADTQYF.

J is TRBJ1-3 and V is TRBV15, with D unclear. V lost 0 bases and J 0 bases, leaving 6 bases between the germline ends. The CDR3 covers 15 residues. CDR1 LNHNV and CDR2 YYDKDF come from the germline V gene (reference sequence). The CDR3 protein is CATSRDVGSGNTIYF. In nucleotides, the CDR3 is TGTGCCACCAGCAGAGATGTCGGCTCTGGAAACACCATATATTTT.

The chain is built from TRBV19 and TRBJ1-4; unclear D gene. The germline gives CDR1 LNHDA, CDR2 SQIVND (reference sequence). This CDR3 comprises 14 residues. The V gene lost 7 bases and the J gene lost 6 bases, with 15 bases spanning the gap. CDR3 nucleotide sequence: TGTGCCAGTACCAATCTTGGGAGGTATGAAAAACTGTTTTTT. Protein sequence: CASTNLGRYEKLFF.

The chain combines TRBV7-2 with TRBJ1-2; no firm D call. In germline, CDR1 is SGHTA, CDR2 FQGNSA. The V end lost 8 bases, the J end lost 0 bases, and 19 bases lay between the germline ends. This CDR3 is 16 amino acids long. CDR3 amino acids: CASSTYAQATNYGYTF. The CDR3 coding sequence is TGTGCCAGCTCCACCTACGCCCAGGCCACTAACTATGGCTACACCTTC.

V gene TRBV12-3 or TRBV12-4 combines with J gene TRBJ2-1, with 8 bases identical to TRBD1. Trimming took 5 bases from V and 5 from J; bases not matched to a gene: 8. The CDR3 totals 15 residues. The CDR3 spells CASSPRDRFNNEQFF. The CDR3 DNA follows: TGTGCCAGCAGTCCCCGGGACAGGTTTAACAATGAGCAGTTCTTC.

The chain recombines TRBV15 with TRBJ2-3; D call uncertain. V lost 5 bases to trimming and J lost 0 bases, with 6 bases between them. This CDR3 has 13 residues. Germline values: CDR1 LNHNV, CDR2 YYDKDF (reference sequence). CDR3 region: CATSPPSTDTQYF. CDR3 nucleotides: TGTGCCACCAGCCCACCTAGCACAGATACGCAGTATTTT.

V and J are TRBV25-1 and TRBJ1-2; D is ambiguous. The CDR3 loop spans 13 amino acids. Looked up from germline, CDR1 is MGHDK and CDR2 is SYGVNS. Trimming removed 4 bases from V and 4 bases from J, with 10 bases in between. CDR3 sequence: CASSAKVSYGYTF. CDR3 DNA: TGTGCCAGCAGTGCCAAGGTGTCCTATGGCTACACCTTC.

V usage is TRBV4-2 and J usage is TRBJ1-1, with D perhaps TRBD1 (5 bases). From germline, CDR1 is LGHNA and CDR2 YNFKEQ. This CDR3 comprises 16 residues. V was trimmed by 0 bases and J by 4 bases, leaving 15 bases between them. CDR3: CASSQEVTSGFTEAFF. The CDR3 nucleotides are TGTGCCAGCAGCCAAGAAGTCACGTCAGGGTTCACTGAAGCTTTCTTT.

This clonotype was seen a single time. The J gene is TRBJ1-2, the V gene TRBV16, with TRBD1 as a possible D gene (6 bases). This CDR3 region has 15 residues. Germline lookup yields CDR1 KGHSY and CDR2 FQNENV. V gave up 1 base and J gave up 4 bases, with 13 bases separating them. Here the CDR3 reads CASSQFTGSGYGYTF. Here the CDR3 DNA reads TGTGCCAGCAGCCAATTCACAGGGTCTGGCTATGGCTACACCTTC.

The chain is built from TRBV27 and TRBJ2-3; D unclear. With 3 bases removed from V and 2 bases from J, the gap between germline ends came to 12 bases. Germline assignment: CDR1 MNHEY and CDR2 SMNVEV (reference sequence). The CDR3 has 15 residues. This CDR3 reads CASSLGGGPTDTQYF. CDR3 nucleotide sequence: TGTGCCAGCAGTTTGGGTGGCGGACCCACAGATACGCAGTATTTT.

The rearrangement uses TRBV19 and TRBJ1-1, with D maybe TRBD1 (5 bases). The CDR3 contains 14 residues. The ends were cut back, 2 bases at V and 4 bases at J, with 11 bases in the middle. Germline CDR1 and CDR2: LNHDA and SQIVND (reference sequence). DNA for the CDR3: TGTGCCAGTAGTATACAGGGAGTGGGCACTGAAGCTTTCTTT. This translates into CASSIQGVGTEAFF.